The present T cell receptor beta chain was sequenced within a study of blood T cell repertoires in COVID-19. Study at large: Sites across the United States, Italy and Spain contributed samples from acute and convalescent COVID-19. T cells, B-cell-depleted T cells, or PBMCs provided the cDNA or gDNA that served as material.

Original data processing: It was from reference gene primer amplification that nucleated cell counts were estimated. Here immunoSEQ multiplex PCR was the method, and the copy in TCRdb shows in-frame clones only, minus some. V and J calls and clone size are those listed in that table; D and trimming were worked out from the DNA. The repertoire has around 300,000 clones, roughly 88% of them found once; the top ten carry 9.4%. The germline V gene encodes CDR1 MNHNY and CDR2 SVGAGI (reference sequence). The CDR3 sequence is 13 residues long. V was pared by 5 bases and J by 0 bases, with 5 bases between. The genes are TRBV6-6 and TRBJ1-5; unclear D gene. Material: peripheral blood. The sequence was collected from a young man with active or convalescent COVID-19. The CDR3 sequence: CASSEYSNQPQHF. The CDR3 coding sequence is TGTGCCAGCAGTGAGTATAGCAATCAGCCCCAGCATTTT.